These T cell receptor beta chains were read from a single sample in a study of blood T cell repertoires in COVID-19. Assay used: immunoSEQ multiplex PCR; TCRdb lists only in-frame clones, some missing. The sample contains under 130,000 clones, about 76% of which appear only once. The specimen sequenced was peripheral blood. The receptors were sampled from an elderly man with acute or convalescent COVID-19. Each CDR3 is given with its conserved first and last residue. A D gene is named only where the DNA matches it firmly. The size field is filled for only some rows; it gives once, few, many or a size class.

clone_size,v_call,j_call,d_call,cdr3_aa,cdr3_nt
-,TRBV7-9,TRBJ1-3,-,CASRKLNSGNTIYF,TGTGCCAGCAGAAAATTAAACTCTGGAAACACCATATATTTT
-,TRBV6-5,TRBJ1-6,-,CASTFSYNSPLHF,TGTGCCAGCACTTTTTCTTATAATTCACCCCTCCACTTT
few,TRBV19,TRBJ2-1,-,CASSMKPGVVYEQFF,TGTGCCAGTAGTATGAAGCCGGGAGTAGTCTATGAGCAGTTCTTC
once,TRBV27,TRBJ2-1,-,CASSPARGGYNEQFF,TGTGCCAGCAGCCCCGCCAGGGGCGGCTACAATGAGCAGTTCTTC
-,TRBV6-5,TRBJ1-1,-,CASSYLREGGVTEAFF,TGTGCCAGCAGTTACCTAAGAGAGGGAGGGGTGACTGAAGCTTTCTTT
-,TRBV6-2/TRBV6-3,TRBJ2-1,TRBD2,CASSSRLADYNEQFF,TGTGCCAGCAGTTCCCGACTAGCGGACTACAATGAGCAGTTCTTC
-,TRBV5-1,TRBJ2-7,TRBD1,CASSAGTGIYEQYF,TGCGCCAGCAGCGCCGGGACAGGGATCTACGAGCAGTACTTC
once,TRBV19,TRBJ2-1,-,CASGRTRTYNEQFF,TGTGCCAGTGGGCGGACTCGAACCTACAATGAGCAGTTCTTC
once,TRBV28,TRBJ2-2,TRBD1,CASSFRTGVFF,TGTGCCAGCAGTTTCCGGACAGGGGTGTTTTTT
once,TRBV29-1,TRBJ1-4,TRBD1,CSVLGQGNEKLFF,TGCAGCGTTCTGGGACAGGGGAATGAAAAACTGTTTTTT
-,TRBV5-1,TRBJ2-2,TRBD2,CASSLATGGKTGELFF,TGCGCCAGCAGCTTGGCCACGGGGGGAAAGACCGGGGAGCTGTTTTTT
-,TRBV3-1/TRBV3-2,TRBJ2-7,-,CAPSQDPAGNHDYEQYF,TGTGCCCCCAGCCAAGACCCCGCGGGAAACCACGACTACGAGCAGTACTTC
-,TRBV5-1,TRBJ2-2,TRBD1,CASSPGTANTGELFF,TGCGCCAGCAGCCCCGGGACAGCGAACACCGGGGAGCTGTTTTTT
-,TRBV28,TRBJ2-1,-,CASSLLGGRAYNEQFF,TGTGCCAGCAGTTTATTAGGGGGGAGGGCCTACAATGAGCAGTTCTTC
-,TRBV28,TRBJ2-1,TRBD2,CASSFGLAGGLNEQFF,TGTGCCAGCAGTTTTGGACTAGCGGGAGGGCTCAATGAGCAGTTCTTC
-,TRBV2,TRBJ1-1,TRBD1,CASSIKGAETEAFF,TGTGCCAGCAGTATCAAGGGGGCAGAAACTGAAGCTTTCTTT
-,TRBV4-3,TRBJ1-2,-,CASSQDRITGSNYGYTF,TGCGCCAGCAGCCAAGATAGAATTACAGGGAGTAACTATGGCTACACCTTC
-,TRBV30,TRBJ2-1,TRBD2,CAWSRLAASSYNEQFF,TGTGCCTGGAGTCGTCTAGCGGCGAGCTCCTACAATGAGCAGTTCTTC
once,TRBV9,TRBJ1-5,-,CASSVAGGVNQPQHF,TGTGCCAGCAGCGTAGCGGGGGGAGTCAATCAGCCCCAGCATTTT
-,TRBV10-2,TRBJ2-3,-,CASAFIAFSTDTQYF,TGCGCCAGCGCCTTCATCGCGTTTAGCACAGATACGCAGTATTTT
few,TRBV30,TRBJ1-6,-,CAWRTSKSNNSPLHF,TGTGCCTGGAGAACGTCTAAGTCAAATAATTCACCCCTCCACTTT
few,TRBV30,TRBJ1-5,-,CAWSVTGDNQPQHF,TGTGCCTGGAGTGTTACAGGAGACAATCAGCCCCAGCATTTT
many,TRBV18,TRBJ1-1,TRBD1,CASSPQGGSNTEAFF,TGTGCCAGCTCTCCTCAAGGGGGCTCGAACACTGAAGCTTTCTTT
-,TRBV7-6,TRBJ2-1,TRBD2,CASSLVPSGTYNEQFF,TGTGCCAGCAGCTTAGTACCTAGCGGGACCTACAATGAGCAGTTCTTC
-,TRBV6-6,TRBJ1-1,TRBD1,CASSPLPGQDATLGAFF,TGTGCCAGCAGTCCTTTGCCGGGACAGGACGCAACACTGGGAGCTTTCTTT
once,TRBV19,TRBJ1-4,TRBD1,CASTESGTGNEKLFF,TGTGCCAGTACCGAATCCGGGACAGGCAATGAAAAACTGTTTTTT
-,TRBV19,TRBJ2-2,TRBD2,CASRTSGTFAGELFF,TGTGCCAGTAGGACTAGCGGAACTTTCGCCGGGGAGCTGTTTTTT
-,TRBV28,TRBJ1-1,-,CASSLERRTTEAFF,TGTGCCAGCAGTTTAGAGCGGCGGACCACTGAAGCTTTCTTT
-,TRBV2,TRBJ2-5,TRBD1,CASKTGGETQYF,TGTGCCAGCAAGACAGGGGGGGAGACCCAGTACTTC
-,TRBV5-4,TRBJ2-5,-,CASSSQGGGETQYF,TGTGCCAGCAGCTCCCAAGGTGGGGGGGAGACCCAGTACTTC
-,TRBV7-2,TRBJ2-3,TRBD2,CASSLMGLAGDTQYF,TGTGCCAGCAGCCTAATGGGACTAGCTGGAGATACGCAGTATTTT
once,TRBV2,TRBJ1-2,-,CASSDPDSRGYTF,TGTGCCAGCAGTGATCCGGACAGTCGTGGCTACACCTTC
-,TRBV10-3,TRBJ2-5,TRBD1,CAISEDTTRTGDRQTQYF,TGTGCCATCAGTGAGGACACAACCCGGACAGGGGACCGGCAGACCCAGTACTTC
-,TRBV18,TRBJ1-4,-,CASSPRNGGGVGEKLFF,TGTGCCAGCTCACCACGAAACGGAGGGGGGGTTGGTGAAAAACTGTTTTTT
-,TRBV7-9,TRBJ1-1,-,CASSPQTAKGTEAFF,TGTGCCAGCAGCCCCCAGACAGCCAAGGGTACGGAAGCTTTCTTT
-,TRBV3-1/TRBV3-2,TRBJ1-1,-,CASSQEKRSVYTEAFF,TGTGCCAGCAGCCAAGAGAAAAGGAGTGTGTACACTGAAGCTTTCTTT